This TCR beta chain was recovered during a study of blood T cell repertoires in COVID-19. Everyone who took part was roughly 18 to 89 years old, and they came from 24 US areas. Clinical history reported by participants formed the basis on which cohorts were assigned. Libraries were prepared by immunoSEQ multiplex PCR; TCRdb keeps only in-frame clonotypes and omits some of them. This sample has about 140,000 clones, with 70% to 90% found just once. The J segment lost 5 bases and the V segment lost 0 bases, leaving 17 bases of the junction unmatched. CDR3 length equals 18 residues. CDR1 and CDR2 (germline): SGDLS, YYNGEE.

This TCR came from a woman aged 40 to 50 who had recovered from COVID-19. J is TRBJ2-7 and V is TRBV9, with 7 positions matching TRBD2. The sample taken for sequencing was PBMCs or T cells enriched from blood (not recorded which). The CDR3 loop reads CASSVEGRTSLGGNEQYF. As DNA, the CDR3 is TGTGCCAGCAGCGTAGAGGGCCGGACCTCCCTCGGGGGGAACGAGCAGTACTTC. Full variable domain (missing parts from reference TRBV9 and TRBJ2-7): DSGVTQTPKHLITATGQRVTLRCSPRSGDLSVYWYQQSLDQGLQFLIQYYNGEERAKGNILERFSAQQFPDLHSELNLSSLELGDSALYFCASSVEGRTSLGGNEQYFGPGTRLTVT.